The present T cell receptor (beta chain) was sequenced within a study of cytomegalovirus exposure and HLA in healthy donors. The CDR3 sequence is 13 residues long. Trimming removed 5 bases from V and 2 bases from J, with 12 bases in between. From germline, CDR1 is SQVTM and CDR2 ANQGSEA. Study conclusions and caveats: It was confirmed in vitro that a few of the CMV-associated chains were specific for CMV antigens.

Concerning this clone itself: Its antigen is undetermined.

Produced via immunoSEQ multiplex PCR; TCRdb's table is partial and in-frame only. This table has about 150,000 clones, 85% to 90% appearing once. This receptor was taken from a human donor in good health. The specimen was PBMCs. V usage is TRBV29-1 and J usage is TRBJ1-1, with a weak D call TRBD1 (5 bases). The DNA of the CDR3 is TGCAGCGTTTGGGGCAGGCTTAACACTGAAGCTTTCTTT. Amino acid sequence: CSVWGRLNTEAFF.